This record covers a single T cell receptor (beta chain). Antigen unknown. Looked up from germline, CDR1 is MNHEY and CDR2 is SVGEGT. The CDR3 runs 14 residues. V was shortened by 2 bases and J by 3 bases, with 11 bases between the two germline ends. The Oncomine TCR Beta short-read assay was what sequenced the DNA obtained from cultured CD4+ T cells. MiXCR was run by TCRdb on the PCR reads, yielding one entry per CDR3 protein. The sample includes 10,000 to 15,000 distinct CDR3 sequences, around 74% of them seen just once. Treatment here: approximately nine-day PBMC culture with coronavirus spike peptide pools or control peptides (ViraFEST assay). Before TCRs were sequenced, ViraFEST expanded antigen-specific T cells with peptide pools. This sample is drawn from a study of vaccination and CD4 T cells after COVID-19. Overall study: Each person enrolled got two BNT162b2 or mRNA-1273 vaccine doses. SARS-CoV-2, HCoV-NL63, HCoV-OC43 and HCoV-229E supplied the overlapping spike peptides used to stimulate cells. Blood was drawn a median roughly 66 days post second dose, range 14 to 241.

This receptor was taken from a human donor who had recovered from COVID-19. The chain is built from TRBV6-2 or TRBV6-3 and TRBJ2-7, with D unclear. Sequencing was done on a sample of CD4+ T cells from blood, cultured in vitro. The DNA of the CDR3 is TGTGCCAGCAGTTACGGGCCCTATATCTACGAGCAGTACTTC. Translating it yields CASSYGPYIYEQYF.